In its sample, the clone carrying this TCR beta chain was seen a few times. Its antigen is currently unknown. According to the study, TCR beta libraries were built with iRepertoire HTBI primers and CDR3-region Arm-PCR. A single record per CDR3 protein comes from TCRdb applying MiXCR to the multiplex PCR reads. This table holds 440,000 or so distinct CDR3 sequences, approximately 15% found once. These data come from a study of regulatory T cells in long-lasting Graves disease. Study-level findings and limits: Segments TRBV28, TRBJ1-2 and TRBJ2-5 showed preferential usage in persistent disease.

The time point denotes: newly diagnosed GD, antithyroid drugs for less than 3 months. With RNA extracted from PBMCs as input, the TCR library was made. The CDR3 length is 12 residues. The germline gives CDR1 SQVTM, CDR2 ANQGSEA. Trimming removed 4 bases at V and 5 bases at J, with 12 bases between. These data were also reused for a study on T cells in Graves' hyperthyroidism and ophthalmopathy.

The origin of this receptor is a woman in her 30s with Graves disease. The sequencing here drew on peripheral blood mononuclear cells (PBMCs), taken at new diagnosis, from a patient treated with antithyroid drugs. V is TRBV29-1 and J is TRBJ2-7; TRBD1 or TRBD2 may be the D gene (6 bases each). This chain's CDR3 is CSVGRGWNEQYF. CDR3 nucleotides: TGCAGCGTTGGGAGGGGGTGGAACGAGCAGTACTTC.